One and the same sample provided the 5 T cell receptor beta chains below, sequenced in a study of CD8 T cells in ankylosing spondylitis. TCRdb called the 5' RACE reads again in MiXCR, with one record for every CDR3 protein. This table has about 110,000 distinct CDR3 sequences, 24% appearing once. Sample: synovial fluid, either unsorted or a sorted T cell fraction (not recorded which). The receptors shown here come from a male donor with ankylosing spondylitis.

In its sample, this clonotype was seen a few times. This sequence joins TRBV29-1 and TRBJ1-5, with a possible D match to TRBD1 (5 bases). The CDR3 runs to 14 residues. V was pared by 6 bases and J by 3 bases, with 15 bases between. CDR1 SQVTM and CDR2 ANQGSEA come from the germline V gene. The CDR3 region has the DNA TGCAGCGTCCGCACAGAGGGGTTCAATCAGCCCCAGCATTTT. The encoded protein is CSVRTEGFNQPQHF.

The V call is TRBV24-1, the J call TRBJ2-1, with D perhaps matching TRBD1 (6 bases). The V end was cut by 6 bases, the J end by 9 bases, with 14 bases between. Germline lookup yields CDR1 KGHDR and CDR2 SFDVKD. There are 13 residues in the CDR3. The CDR3 nucleotides read TGTGCCACCAGTTTGACCAGGGGAACTGAGCAGTTCTTC. This gives the protein CATSLTRGTEQFF.

The chain has TRBV30 and TRBJ2-1; TRBD1 agrees at 7 bases. Germline V lookup: CDR1 GTSNPN, CDR2 SVGIG (reference sequence). The CDR3 contains 15 residues. Unmatched junction bases numbered 16, after V lost 8 bases and J lost 6 bases. The CDR3 DNA sequence: TGTGCCAGAACCCGACAGGGAACCTTAAGCAATGAGCAGTTCTTC. This sequence encodes CARTRQGTLSNEQFF.

The chain joins TRBV6-1 to TRBJ1-1; no clear D. V was shortened by 3 bases and J by 3 bases, with 8 bases between the two germline ends. This CDR3 is 13 amino acids long. Germline-derived CDR1 and CDR2 are MNHNS and SASEGT. The CDR3 protein is CASSEREDTEAFF. CDR3 bases: TGTGCCAGCAGTGAGAGGGAGGACACTGAAGCTTTCTTT.

V is TRBV7-9 and J is TRBJ2-1, with TRBD1 as a possible D gene (6 bases). In germline, CDR1 is SEHNR, CDR2 FQNEAQ (reference sequence). With 5 bases removed from V and 3 bases from J, the gap between germline ends came to 14 bases. This CDR3 has 15 residues. The CDR3 here is CASSPQGTHYNEQFF. The CDR3 DNA sequence: TGTGCCAGCAGCCCCCAGGGGACGCACTACAATGAGCAGTTCTTC. The variable domain in full, with the rest retrieved from reference TRBV7-9 and TRBJ2-1, is DTGVSQNPRHKITKRGQNVTFRCDPISEHNRLYWYRQTLGQGPEFLTYFQNEAQLEKSRLLSDRFSAERPKGSFSTLEIQRTEQGDSAMYLCASSPQGTHYNEQFFGPGTRLTVL.